The 31 T cell receptor beta chains below come from one sample, sequenced in a study of Graves' ophthalmopathy and Graves' hyperthyroidism. CDR3 regions of TCR beta were amplified from RNA transcripts. RT-PCR with HTBI primers came first, then second-round multiplex PCR. TCRdb re-derived calls from the multiplex PCR reads in MiXCR, one entry per CDR3 protein. The sample has about 740,000 distinct CDR3 sequences, approximately 40% seen once. The sequenced sample was peripheral blood. These TCRs come from an adult man with Graves' ophthalmopathy.

This sequence joins TRBV7-6 and TRBJ2-7; D gene unclear. CDR1 and CDR2 (germline): SGHVS, FNYEAQ. The CDR3 is 14 amino acids. Between the trimmed V and J ends, which lost 8 bases and 6 bases, there was a span of 20 bases. The CDR3 region has the DNA TGTGCCAGCTCCTACACCACGACCCCACGCGAGCAGTACTTC. It yields the protein CASSYTTTPREQYF.

The chain combines TRBV29-1 with TRBJ1-1, with a possible D match to TRBD1 (6 bases). CDR3 length: 16 amino acids. V gave up 6 bases and J gave up 0 bases, with 20 bases separating them. CDR1 and CDR2 from the germline V gene are SQVTM and ANQGSEA. CDR3 loop: CSVEQGGGGLNTEAFF. The CDR3 nucleotides read TGCAGCGTAGAACAGGGAGGTGGGGGGTTGAACACTGAAGCTTTCTTT. The whole variable domain, remainder taken from reference TRBV29-1 and TRBJ1-1, is SAVISQKPSRDICQRGTSLTIQCQVDSQVTMMFWYRQQPGQSLTLIATANQGSEATYESGFVIDKFPISRPNLTFSTLTVSNMSPEDSSIYLCSVEQGGGGLNTEAFFGQGTRLTVV.

This clonotype occurred once. The chain couples TRBV4-3 to TRBJ1-1; D perhaps matches TRBD1 (5 bases). Trimming stripped 5 bases from V and 1 base from J, with 17 bases between. Germline V CDR1 and CDR2: LGHNA, YSLEER. CDR3 size: 16 residues. CDR3 sequence reads: CASSDPNGHANTEAFF. In DNA form, the CDR3 reads TGCGCCAGCAGCGACCCGAATGGACACGCGAACACTGAAGCTTTCTTT.

A note on this clonotype: Relative to the germline gene, one junction end is altered; a read error may explain this. The rearrangement links TRBV10-3 to TRBJ1-1; D not resolved. CDR3 length: 16 residues. Germline lookup yields CDR1 ENHRY and CDR2 SYGVKD. CDR3 loop: CASSYSSKQKNTEAFF. The CDR3 region has the DNA TGTGCCAGCAGTTACTCGAGCAAGCAAAAGAACACTGAAGCTTTCTTT.

The chain links TRBV10-2 to TRBJ1-5; a possible D gene is TRBD1 (6 bases). The germline gives CDR1 WSHSY, CDR2 SAAADI. The V gene lost 4 bases and the J gene lost 4 bases, with 14 bases spanning the gap. The CDR3 length is 15 residues. CDR3 bases: TGCGCCAGCAGTGCTCCTAGGACAGAAAATCAGCCCCAGCATTTT. Translated: CASSAPRTENQPQHF.

In its sample, this clonotype was seen many times. In DNA form, the CDR3 reads TGTGCCAGCAGCTCCGGACAGGGGTTTCAGCCCCAGCATTTT. Translating gives CASSSGQGFQPQHF. This chain joins TRBV24-1 and TRBJ1-5, with 9 bases that match TRBD1. V shed 11 bases and J 6 bases; nucleotides not matched to a gene: 10. This CDR3 has 14 amino acids. Germline CDR1 reads KGHDR; CDR2 reads SFDVKD.

In regard to this clonotype: A read error may be the cause here, since a much bigger clone is one base away. The CDR3, as DNA: TGTGCCAGCAGTGTGGGACGAGCGAGCACCGGGGAGCTGTTTTTT. It translates to CASSVGRASTGELFF. The chain couples TRBV11-2 to TRBJ2-2, with D perhaps assigned TRBD1 or TRBD2 (5 bases each). The V end was cut by 6 bases, the J end by 4 bases, with 15 bases between. CDR3 size: 15 residues. Germline lookup yields CDR1 SGHAT and CDR2 FQNNGV.

The chain recombines TRBV10-3 with TRBJ2-5; 9 bases map to TRBD1. The germline CDR1 and CDR2 sequences are ENHRY and SYGVKD. This CDR3 region has 10 residues. After removal of 9 bases from V and 7 bases from J, the junction contained 0 bases not matched to a gene. The CDR3, as DNA: TGTGCCATGGGACAGGGGACCCAGTACTTC. Protein sequence: CAMGQGTQYF.

The chain links TRBV2 to TRBJ2-7, with 9 bases that match TRBD1. The CDR3 is made up of 15 amino acids. V lost 1 base and J lost 0; bases outside the gene matches: 1. Germline CDR1 is SNHLY and CDR2 is FYNNEI. The CDR3 DNA reads as TGTGCCAGCAGTGAAGAGACAGGGGGCTCCTACGAGCAGTACTTC. It encodes CASSEETGGSYEQYF.

The CDR3, as DNA: TGCGCCAGCAGCTGGCACCGGACAGGGGGCGACGAGACCCAGTACTTC. It specifies CASSWHRTGGDETQYF. The rearrangement joins TRBV5-1 to TRBJ2-5; 11 nucleotides agree with TRBD1. From germline, CDR1 is SGHRS and CDR2 YFSETQ. Trimming took 3 bases from V and 5 from J; bases not matched to a gene: 9. This CDR3 spans 16 amino acids.

This clonotype was counted a few times. The rearrangement uses TRBV20-1 and TRBJ2-2; D may be TRBD1 (5 bases). CDR1 and CDR2 from the germline V gene are DFQATT and SNEGSKA (reference sequence). The V and J ends lost 3 bases and 6 bases respectively, with 11 bases between them. This CDR3 comprises 13 residues. CDR3 region: CSASRQGSGELFF. CDR3 DNA sequence: TGCAGTGCTAGCCGCCAGGGTTCCGGGGAGCTGTTTTTT.

This clonotype was seen a few times. CDR3 in amino acids: CASSYGVREKLFF. CDR3 nucleotide sequence: TGTGCCAGCTCTTACGGGGTTCGTGAAAAACTGTTTTTT. This chain connects TRBV9 to TRBJ1-4, with D uncertain. Germline lookup yields CDR1 SGDLS and CDR2 YYNGEE. The V end was cut by 7 bases, the J end by 7 bases, with 14 bases between. The CDR3 loop spans 13 amino acids.

Comment on this clonotype: Possible read error: a much larger clone is one base away. The gene calls are TRBV2 and TRBJ2-6; a weak D match, TRBD1 (5 bases). The germline V gene encodes CDR1 SNHLY and CDR2 FYNNEI. This CDR3 is built from 15 residues. The germline V and J ends were trimmed by 0 bases and 3 bases, with 6 bases remaining between them. CDR3 in amino acids: CASSEAGRGANVLTF. The DNA of the CDR3 is TGTGCCAGCAGTGAAGCGGGGCGTGGGGCCAACGTCCTGACTTTC.

Of note for this clonotype: At one of its ends the junction is not consistent with the germline gene, which may arise from a read error. CDR3 in DNA: TGTGCCATCAGTGAGTCAGGTAGCGGGGGGAGAGATACGCAGTATTTT. It translates to CAISESGSGGRDTQYF. The chain has TRBV6-6 and TRBJ2-3, with 10 bases identical to TRBD2. Germline assignment: CDR1 MNHNY and CDR2 SVGAGI (reference sequence). The CDR3 totals 16 residues.

This clonotype has just a few counts. This chain links TRBV5-1 with TRBJ2-7; 9 bases are shared with TRBD1. With 0 bases clipped from V and 3 bases from J, the junction kept 7 bases outside the gene matches. This CDR3 comprises 16 residues. Germline values: CDR1 SGHRS, CDR2 YFSETQ. CDR3 amino acids: CASSLALMTGGYEQYF. The CDR3 region has the DNA TGCGCCAGCAGCTTGGCCCTGATGACAGGGGGCTACGAGCAGTACTTC.

The V call is TRBV7-3, the J call TRBJ2-2; 7 bases match TRBD2. Germline CDR1 SGHTA, CDR2 FQGTGA. The CDR3 consists of 17 residues. The junction had 13 bases not matched to a gene; V was cut back by 5 bases and J by 4 bases. DNA for the CDR3: TGTGCCAGCAGCGTTGGATGGGCGGGAGTGGGCACCGGGGAGCTGTTTTTT. It translates to CASSVGWAGVGTGELFF.

This clonotype came up a few times. This chain links TRBV5-1 with TRBJ2-5; 7 nucleotides align to TRBD2. This CDR3 contains 14 residues. Germline trimming cut 5 bases from V and 1 base from J; bases unmatched to any gene: 5. The germline V gene encodes CDR1 SGHRS and CDR2 YFSETQ. The CDR3 reads CASRYRLAQETQYF. The CDR3 DNA sequence: TGCGCCAGCAGATATAGACTAGCCCAAGAGACCCAGTACTTC. The complete variable domain, with remaining parts taken from reference TRBV5-1 and TRBJ2-5, reads KAGVTQTPRYLIKTRGQQVTLSCSPISGHRSVSWYQQTPGQGLQFLFEYFSETQRNKGNFPGRFSGRQFSNSRSEMNVSTLELGDSALYLCASRYRLAQETQYFGPGTRLLVL.

The gene calls are TRBV11-2 and TRBJ2-7; tentatively, D is TRBD2 (5 bases). Trimming shortened V by 5 bases and J by 7 bases, and 21 bases separated the two germline ends. The CDR3 covers 15 residues. Germline loops: CDR1 SGHAT, CDR2 FQNNGV. The CDR3 protein is CASSPNFSPPGEQYF. The CDR3 nucleotides read TGTGCCAGCAGCCCAAATTTCTCTCCTCCGGGGGAGCAGTACTTC.

A few counts support this clonotype. The chain uses TRBV7-9 and TRBJ2-7, with D perhaps matching TRBD1 or TRBD2 (5 bases each). The germline V gene encodes CDR1 SEHNR and CDR2 FQNEAQ (reference sequence). Trimming removed 5 bases at V and 5 bases at J, with 13 bases between. The CDR3 has 13 amino acids. The chain's CDR3 is CASSQEGQNEQYF. The CDR3 DNA is TGTGCCAGCAGCCAAGAGGGGCAGAACGAGCAGTACTTC. The variable domain in full, with the rest retrieved from reference TRBV7-9 and TRBJ2-7, is DTGVSQNPRHKITKRGQNVTFRCDPISEHNRLYWYRQTLGQGPEFLTYFQNEAQLEKSRLLSDRFSAERPKGSFSTLEIQRTEQGDSAMYLCASSQEGQNEQYFGPGTRLTVT.

Note on this clonotype: The CDR3 ends on some other residue instead of the conserved phenylalanine or tryptophan, so this is likely a read error. The rearrangement links TRBV19 to TRBJ2-5, with a possible D match to TRBD2 (6 bases). The CDR3 loop spans 17 amino acids. Trimming cost V 6 bases and J 2 bases, with 22 bases left between them. CDR1 and CDR2 (germline): LNHDA, SQIVND (reference sequence). CDR3 in amino acids: CASSKTGTQGPQETQYC. Here the CDR3 DNA reads TGTGCCAGTAGCAAGACCGGGACTCAAGGACCTCAAGAGACCCAGTACTGC.

This clonotype has a handful of counts. This rearrangement joins TRBV25-1 to TRBJ2-5; 11 nucleotides agree with TRBD2. This CDR3 has 14 residues. Germline CDR1 and CDR2: MGHDK and SYGVNS. With V trimmed by 5 bases and J by 8 bases, 7 bases remained unmatched. CDR3 coding DNA: TGTGCCAGCAGTCCCCTAGCGGGGGGCGACACCCAGTACTTC. It yields the protein CASSPLAGGDTQYF. Complete variable domain (other parts from reference TRBV25-1 and TRBJ2-5): EADIYQTPRYLVIGTGKKITLECSQTMGHDKMYWYQQDPGMELHLIHYSYGVNSTEKGDLSSESTVSRIRTEHFPLTLESARPSHTSQYLCASSPLAGGDTQYFGPGTRLLVL.

The chain combines TRBV9 with TRBJ2-7, with D possibly called TRBD1 or TRBD2 (5 bases each). Germline lookup yields CDR1 SGDLS and CDR2 YYNGEE. The CDR3 loop spans 15 amino acids. V lost 4 bases and J 2 bases, leaving 16 bases between the germline ends. The CDR3 region has the DNA TGTGCCAGCAGCTTAGACCCCGGGGCTACCTACGAGCAGTACTTC. It yields the protein CASSLDPGATYEQYF.

V gene TRBV7-9 combines with J gene TRBJ2-2; possibly TRBD1 for D (6 bases). The CDR3 has 13 residues. V lost 4 bases, J lost 7 bases, and 10 bases lay in between. Germline CDR1 SEHNR, CDR2 FQNEAQ (reference sequence). CDR3 loop: CASSWGQGGELFF. The CDR3, as DNA: TGTGCCAGCAGCTGGGGACAAGGCGGGGAGCTGTTTTTT.

In this sample, this clonotype turned up many times. The chain recombines TRBV7-2 with TRBJ2-7, with D possibly being TRBD2 (5 bases). The V and J ends lost 5 bases and 8 bases respectively, with 13 bases between them. The CDR3 is 12 amino acids. In germline, CDR1 is SGHTA, CDR2 FQGNSA. The CDR3 region has the DNA TGTGCCAGCAGCGCCTTACTAGGAAAGCAGTACTTC. Protein: CASSALLGKQYF.

The V call is TRBV20-1, the J call TRBJ2-7; D not resolved. CDR3 length: 12 residues. Germline lookup yields CDR1 DFQATT and CDR2 SNEGSKA (reference sequence). CDR3 residues: CSGWIGPYEQYF. The CDR3 DNA sequence: TGCAGCGGATGGATAGGGCCCTACGAGCAGTACTTC.

Worth noting for this clonotype: This may come from a read error, since a much larger clone is one base off. The V and J genes are TRBV24-1 and TRBJ1-2; 7 bases match TRBD1. Germline V lookup: CDR1 KGHDR, CDR2 SFDVKD. This CDR3 has 15 residues. V shed 3 bases and J 4 bases; nucleotides not matched to a gene: 7. CDR3 loop: CATSDNQGQLYGYTF. The CDR3 DNA reads TGTGCCACCAGTGATAATCAGGGACAGCTCTATGGCTACACCTTC.

This clonotype was observed a handful of times. The chain has TRBV6-5 and TRBJ2-7; D unclear. The CDR3 is 12 amino acids. Trimming took 4 bases from V and 3 from J, leaving 7 bases between them. Per germline, CDR1 MNHEY and CDR2 SVGAGI. CDR3 in DNA: TGTGCCAGCAGTTTCGGGTTCTACGAGCAGTACTTC. Amino acids: CASSFGFYEQYF.

The V and J genes are TRBV7-9 and TRBJ1-1; D perhaps matches TRBD1 (6 bases). V lost 2 bases and J 5 bases, leaving 12 bases between the germline ends. This CDR3 region has 14 residues. CDR1 SEHNR and CDR2 FQNEAQ come from the germline V gene (reference sequence). The CDR3 loop is CASSLSGQGTEAFF. For the CDR3, the DNA is TGTGCCAGCAGCTTATCGGGGCAGGGGACTGAAGCTTTCTTT. The full variable domain, completed using reference TRBV7-9 and TRBJ1-1, is DTGVSQNPRHKITKRGQNVTFRCDPISEHNRLYWYRQTLGQGPEFLTYFQNEAQLEKSRLLSDRFSAERPKGSFSTLEIQRTEQGDSAMYLCASSLSGQGTEAFFGQGTRLTVV.

The chain carries TRBV24-1 and TRBJ1-5; D is possibly TRBD1 (5 bases). CDR1 is KGHDR and CDR2 is SFDVKD in the germline V gene. The CDR3 contains 15 residues. V dropped 4 bases and J dropped 8 bases, with 17 bases sitting between them. This CDR3 is CATSDPGTVNKPQHF. CDR3 bases: TGTGCCACCAGTGACCCAGGGACGGTGAACAAGCCCCAGCATTTT.

This clonotype turned up a few times. The chain joins TRBV10-3 to TRBJ1-6; possibly TRBD1 for D (5 bases). The CDR3 loop spans 13 amino acids. Germline V gives CDR1 ENHRY, CDR2 SYGVKD. The ends were cut back, 6 bases at V and 10 bases at J, with 13 bases in the middle. This chain's CDR3 is CAIRTGGESPLHF. The CDR3 bases are TGTGCCATCAGAACTGGGGGGGAATCACCCCTCCACTTT.

V and J are TRBV7-2 and TRBJ1-3; a possible D gene is TRBD1 (6 bases). This CDR3 is 15 amino acids long. Trimming shortened V by 5 bases and J by 0 bases, and 11 bases separated the two germline ends. Germline V lookup: CDR1 SGHTA, CDR2 FQGNSA. CDR3 nucleotides: TGTGCCAGCAGCCCATCGACAGGCTCTGGAAACACCATATATTTT. Translated, it gives CASSPSTGSGNTIYF.